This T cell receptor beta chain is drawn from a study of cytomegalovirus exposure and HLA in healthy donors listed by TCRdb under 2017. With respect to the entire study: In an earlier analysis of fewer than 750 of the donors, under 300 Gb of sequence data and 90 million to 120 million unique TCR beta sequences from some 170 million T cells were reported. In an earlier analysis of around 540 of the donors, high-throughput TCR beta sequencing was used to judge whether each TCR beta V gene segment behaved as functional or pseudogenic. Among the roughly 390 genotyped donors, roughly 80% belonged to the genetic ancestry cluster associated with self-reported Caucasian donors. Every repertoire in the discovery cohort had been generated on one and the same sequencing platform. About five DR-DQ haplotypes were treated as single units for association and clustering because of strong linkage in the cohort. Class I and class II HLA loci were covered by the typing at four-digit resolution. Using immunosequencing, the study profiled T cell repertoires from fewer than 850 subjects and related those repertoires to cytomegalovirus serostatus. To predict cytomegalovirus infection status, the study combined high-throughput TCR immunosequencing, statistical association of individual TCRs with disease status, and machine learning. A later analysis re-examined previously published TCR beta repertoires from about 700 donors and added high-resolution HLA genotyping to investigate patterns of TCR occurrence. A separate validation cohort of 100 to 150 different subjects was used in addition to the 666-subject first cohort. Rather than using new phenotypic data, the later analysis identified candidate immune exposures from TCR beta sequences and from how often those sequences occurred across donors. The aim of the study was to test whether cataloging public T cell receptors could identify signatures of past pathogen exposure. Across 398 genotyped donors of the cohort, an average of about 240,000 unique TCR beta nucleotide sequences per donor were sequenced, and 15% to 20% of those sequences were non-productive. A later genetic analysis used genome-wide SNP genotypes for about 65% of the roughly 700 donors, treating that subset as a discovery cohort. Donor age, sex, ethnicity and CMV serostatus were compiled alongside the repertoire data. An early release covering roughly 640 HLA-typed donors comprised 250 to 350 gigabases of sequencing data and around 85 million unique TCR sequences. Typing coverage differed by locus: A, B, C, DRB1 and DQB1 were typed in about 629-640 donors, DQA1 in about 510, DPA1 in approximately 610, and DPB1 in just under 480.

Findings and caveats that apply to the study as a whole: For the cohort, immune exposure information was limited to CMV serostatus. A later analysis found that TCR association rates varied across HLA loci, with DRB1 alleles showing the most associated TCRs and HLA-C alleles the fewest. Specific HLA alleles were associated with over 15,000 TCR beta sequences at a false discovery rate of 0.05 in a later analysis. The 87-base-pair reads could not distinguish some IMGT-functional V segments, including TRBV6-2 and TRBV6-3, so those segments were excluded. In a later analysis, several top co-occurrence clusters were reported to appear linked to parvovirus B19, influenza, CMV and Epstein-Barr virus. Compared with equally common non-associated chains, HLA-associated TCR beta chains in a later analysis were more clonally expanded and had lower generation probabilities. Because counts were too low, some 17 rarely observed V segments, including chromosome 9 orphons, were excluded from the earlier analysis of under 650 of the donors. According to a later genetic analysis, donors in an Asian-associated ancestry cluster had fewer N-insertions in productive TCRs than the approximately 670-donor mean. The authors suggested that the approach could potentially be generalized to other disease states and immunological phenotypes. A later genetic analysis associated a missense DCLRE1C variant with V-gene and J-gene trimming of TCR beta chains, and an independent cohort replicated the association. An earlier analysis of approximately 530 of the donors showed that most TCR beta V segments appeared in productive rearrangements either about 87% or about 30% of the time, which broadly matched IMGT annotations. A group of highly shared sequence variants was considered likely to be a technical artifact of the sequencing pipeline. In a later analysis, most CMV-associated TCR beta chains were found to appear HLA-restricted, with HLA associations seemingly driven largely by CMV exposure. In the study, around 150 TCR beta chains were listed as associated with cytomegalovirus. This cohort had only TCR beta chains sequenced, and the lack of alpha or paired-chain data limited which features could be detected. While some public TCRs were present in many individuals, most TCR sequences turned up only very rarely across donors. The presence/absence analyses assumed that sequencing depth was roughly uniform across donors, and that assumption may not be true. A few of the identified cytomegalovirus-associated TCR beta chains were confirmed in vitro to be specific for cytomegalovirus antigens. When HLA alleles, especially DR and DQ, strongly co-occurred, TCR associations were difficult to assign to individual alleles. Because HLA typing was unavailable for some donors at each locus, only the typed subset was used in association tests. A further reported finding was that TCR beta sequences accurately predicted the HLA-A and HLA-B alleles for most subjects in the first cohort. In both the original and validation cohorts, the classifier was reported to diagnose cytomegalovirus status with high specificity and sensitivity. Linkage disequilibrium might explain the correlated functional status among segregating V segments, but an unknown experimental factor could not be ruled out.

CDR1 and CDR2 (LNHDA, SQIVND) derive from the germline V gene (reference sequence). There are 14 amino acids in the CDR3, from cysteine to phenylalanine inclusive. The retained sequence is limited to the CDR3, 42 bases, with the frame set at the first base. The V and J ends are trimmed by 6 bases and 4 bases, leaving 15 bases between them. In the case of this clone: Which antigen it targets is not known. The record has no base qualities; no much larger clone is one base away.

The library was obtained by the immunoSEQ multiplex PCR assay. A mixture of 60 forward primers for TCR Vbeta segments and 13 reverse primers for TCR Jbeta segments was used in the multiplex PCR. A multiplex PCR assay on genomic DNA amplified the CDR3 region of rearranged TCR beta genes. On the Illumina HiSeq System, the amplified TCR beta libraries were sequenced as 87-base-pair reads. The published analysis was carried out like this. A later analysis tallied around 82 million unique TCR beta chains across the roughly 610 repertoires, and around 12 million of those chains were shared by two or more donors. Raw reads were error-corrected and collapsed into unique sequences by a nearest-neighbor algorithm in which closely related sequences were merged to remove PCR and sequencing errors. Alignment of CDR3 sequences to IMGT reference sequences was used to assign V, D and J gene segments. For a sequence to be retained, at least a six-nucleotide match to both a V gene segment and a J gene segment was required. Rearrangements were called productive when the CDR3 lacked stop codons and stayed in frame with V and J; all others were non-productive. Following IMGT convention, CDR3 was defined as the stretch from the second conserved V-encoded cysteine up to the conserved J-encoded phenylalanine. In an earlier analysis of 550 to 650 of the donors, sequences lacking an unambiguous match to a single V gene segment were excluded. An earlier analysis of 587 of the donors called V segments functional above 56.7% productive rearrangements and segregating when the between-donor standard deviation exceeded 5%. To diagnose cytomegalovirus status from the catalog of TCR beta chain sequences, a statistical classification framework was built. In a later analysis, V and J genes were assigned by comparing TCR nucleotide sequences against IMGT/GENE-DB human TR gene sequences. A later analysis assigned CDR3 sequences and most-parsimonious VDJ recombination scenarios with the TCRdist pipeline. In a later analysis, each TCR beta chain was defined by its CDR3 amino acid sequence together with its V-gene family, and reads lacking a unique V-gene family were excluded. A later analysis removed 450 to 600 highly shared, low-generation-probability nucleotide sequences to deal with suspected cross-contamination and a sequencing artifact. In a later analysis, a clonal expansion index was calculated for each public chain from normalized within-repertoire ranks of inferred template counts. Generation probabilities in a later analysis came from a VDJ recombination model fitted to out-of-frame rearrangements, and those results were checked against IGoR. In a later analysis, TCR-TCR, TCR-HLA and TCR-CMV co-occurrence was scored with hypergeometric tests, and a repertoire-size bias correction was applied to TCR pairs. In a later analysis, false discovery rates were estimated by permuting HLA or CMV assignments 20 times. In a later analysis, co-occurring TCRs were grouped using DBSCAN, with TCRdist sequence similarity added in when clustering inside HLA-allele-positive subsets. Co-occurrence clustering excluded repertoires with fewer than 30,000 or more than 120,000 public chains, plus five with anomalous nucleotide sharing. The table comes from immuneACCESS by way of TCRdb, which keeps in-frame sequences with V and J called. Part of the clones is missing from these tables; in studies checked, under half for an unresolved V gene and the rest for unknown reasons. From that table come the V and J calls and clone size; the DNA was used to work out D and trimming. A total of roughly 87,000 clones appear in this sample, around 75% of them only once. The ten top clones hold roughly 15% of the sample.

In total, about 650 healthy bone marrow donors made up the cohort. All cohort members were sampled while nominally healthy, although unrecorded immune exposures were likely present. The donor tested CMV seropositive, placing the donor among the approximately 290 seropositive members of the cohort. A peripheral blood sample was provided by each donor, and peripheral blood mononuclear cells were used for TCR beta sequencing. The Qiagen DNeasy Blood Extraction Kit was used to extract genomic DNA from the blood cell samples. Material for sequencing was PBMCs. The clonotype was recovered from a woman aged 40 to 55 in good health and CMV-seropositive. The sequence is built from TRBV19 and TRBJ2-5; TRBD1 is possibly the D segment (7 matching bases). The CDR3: CASSPQGGRETQYF. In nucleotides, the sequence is TGTGCCAGTAGCCCCCAGGGGGGACGAGAGACCCAGTACTTC.